This TCR beta chain emerged from a study of CD8+CD57+ T cells in acquired aplastic anemia (dated by TCRdb to about 2018). Looking at the study overall: A mean of approximately 3 ug of DNA, ranging from roughly 0.19 to 27.4 ug, was extracted from sorted CD4+ and CD8+ cells.

In the study, sorted CD4+ and CD8+ blood T cells from patients with severe aplastic anemia and from healthy subjects underwent deep sequencing of TCR repertoires. Ficoll-Paque density gradient centrifugation was used to isolate peripheral blood mononuclear cells. Before DNA extraction, CD4+ and CD8+ T cells were sorted with FACS or magnetic beads. Genomic DNA was used as template for profiling of TCR beta VDJ combinations and CDR3 sequences. An Illumina HiSeq 2000 was used for TCR repertoire sequencing. Per the authors' processing: TRBV/TRBJ rearrangement plots, CDR3 size and DJ length profiles, and Simpson's diversity index were used to assess repertoires. The most abundant DNA sequence in the deep sequencing data was taken as the immunodominant clone. CDR3 amino acid sequences were checked for sharing between subjects and were compared against published repertoires and the VDJdb database. Through fastp at Q25 and MiXCR, TCRdb rebuilt clones from the public reads, retaining in-frame beta chains. Each CDR3 protein appears once, grouped with its most common genes and DNA. In this record, the V and J calls reflect TCRdb's handling and not the investigators' own analysis. For this sample the table gives 150,000 to 200,000 distinct CDR3 sequences, of which over 60% were detected only once. More than 45% of the sample lies in the top ten.

Its CDR3 holds 16 amino acids, cysteine through phenylalanine. The DNA shown is the 48-base CDR3, in frame from base 1. The junction shows trimming of 6 bases on V and 6 bases on J, and the gene matches do not reach 12 bases of it. The germline V gene yields SNHLY for CDR1 and FYNNEI for CDR2. Details on this clonotype: The antigen this receptor binds is unknown. Per-nucleotide qualities are absent, and no much larger clonotype sits a single base away.

Broad study findings and their caveats: Although roughly 29 CD8+ CDR3 sequences were shared by patients and controls, these sequences appeared highly expressed in patients and within the immunodominant clones of patients. Between patients and healthy controls, no significant difference in CD8+ Simpson's diversity was found (P=0.060).

The clonotype originates from a human donor with severe aplastic anemia or a healthy control (not recorded which). The sequence joins TRBV2 to TRBJ1-4; 8 junctional bases match TRBD1. Material for sequencing was sorted CD4+, CD8+, or CD8+CD57+ T cells (not recorded which) from PBMCs. The DNA is TGTGCCAGCAGCCCTATGAGCAGGACAGGGTATGAAAAACTGTTTTTT. This translates into CASSPMSRTGYEKLFF.